Below are 15 T cell receptor beta chains sequenced from a single sample in a study of PD-L1 blockade in urothelial cancer. Time point of the sample: peripheral blood 6 weeks after treatment start. TCRdb's table, derived via immunoSEQ multiplex PCR, lists solely in-frame clones and lacks some. Here the sample spans roughly 45,000 clones, roughly 82% being singletons. The material sequenced was PBMCs, taken around atezolizumab (anti-PD-L1) treatment. These TCRs come from a man aged 55 to 70 with urothelial cancer.

The rearrangement links TRBV28 to TRBJ1-1, with D possibly matching TRBD1 (6 bases). CDR1 and CDR2 (germline): MDHEN, SYDVKM. The CDR3 totals 14 residues. The V and J ends lost 6 bases and 4 bases respectively, with 15 bases between them. The CDR3 region is CASRSTGRGTEAFF. CDR3 nucleotides: TGTGCCAGCAGATCTACAGGGAGGGGCACTGAAGCTTTCTTT.

This clone appeared a single time. This chain joins TRBV7-9 and TRBJ1-3; the D is unclear. The V end was cut by 1 base, the J end by 3 bases, with 10 bases between. Germline V lookup: CDR1 SEHNR, CDR2 FQNEAQ (reference sequence). The CDR3 covers 15 residues. CDR3 amino acids: CASSLGEVYGNTIYF. The CDR3 nucleotides are TGTGCCAGCAGCTTAGGGGAGGTTTATGGAAACACCATATATTTT.

In DNA form, the CDR3 reads TGCGCCAGCAGCCAAGACCAGTACACTGAAGCTTTCTTT. It is translated as CASSQDQYTEAFF. The V call is TRBV4-3, the J call TRBJ1-1; no clear D gene. Germline V CDR1 and CDR2: LGHNA, YSLEER. The CDR3 is made up of 13 amino acids. V lost 0 bases to trimming and J lost 3 bases, with 5 bases between them.

V is TRBV7-9 and J is TRBJ1-1, with D possibly TRBD1 on 5 matching bases. This CDR3 has 17 residues. The V and J ends lost 2 bases and 1 base respectively, with 17 bases between them. The V gene's germline CDR1 is SEHNR and CDR2 FQNEAQ (reference sequence). CDR3 coding DNA: TGTGCCAGCAGCTTACACCCGTTACAGGCAGAGAACACTGAAGCTTTCTTT. This codes for CASSLHPLQAENTEAFF.

This sequence joins TRBV2 and TRBJ2-7; TRBD2 matches 8 bases. CDR1 SNHLY and CDR2 FYNNEI come from the germline V gene. J gave up 3 bases and V 6 bases, and 7 bases lay outside the gene matches. There are 14 residues in the CDR3. The CDR3 DNA reads TGTGCCAGCAGGAAGCGGGAGACGGACTACGAGCAGTACTTC. Translating it yields CASRKRETDYEQYF.

This chain connects TRBV5-1 to TRBJ2-5; 11 bases agree with TRBD2. The ends lost 8 bases at V and 2 bases at J; junction bases unmatched: 5. CDR1 SGHRS and CDR2 YFSETQ come from the germline V gene. The CDR3 sequence is 14 residues long. The CDR3 nucleotides are TGCGCCAGTACTAGCGGGGGAGGGCAAGAGACCCAGTACTTC. This sequence encodes CASTSGGGQETQYF.

This rearrangement joins TRBV5-1 to TRBJ1-1; 7 positions match TRBD1. The V and J ends lost 1 base and 1 base, in that order; junction bases with no gene match: 4. This CDR3 region has 15 residues. The V gene's germline CDR1 is SGHRS and CDR2 YFSETQ. The CDR3, as DNA: TGCGCCAGCAGCTTGCCAGGACAGGCGAACACTGAAGCTTTCTTT. Amino acids: CASSLPGQANTEAFF.

This rearrangement joins TRBV7-9 to TRBJ1-1; D is undetermined. Germline loops: CDR1 SEHNR, CDR2 FQNEAQ (reference sequence). V lost 5 bases, J lost 1 base, and 17 bases lay in between. CDR3 size: 16 residues. CDR3 sequence: CASSLRVALKNTEAFF. Written as DNA, the CDR3 is TGTGCCAGCAGCCTGAGGGTGGCCCTAAAGAACACTGAAGCTTTCTTT. Full variable domain (remainder filled in from reference TRBV7-9 and TRBJ1-1): DTGVSQNPRHKITKRGQNVTFRCDPISEHNRLYWYRQTLGQGPEFLTYFQNEAQLEKSRLLSDRFSAERPKGSFSTLEIQRTEQGDSAMYLCASSLRVALKNTEAFFGQGTRLTVV.

The rearrangement links TRBV28 to TRBJ2-7, with a possible D match to TRBD1 (5 bases). The V gene's germline CDR1 is MDHEN and CDR2 SYDVKM. The CDR3 runs 13 residues. Trimming left V 4 bases short and J 3 bases short, with 10 bases between. The CDR3 DNA follows: TGTGCCAGCAGTTCAGACAGTTTCTACGAGCAGTACTTC. Protein sequence: CASSSDSFYEQYF.

The chain couples TRBV28 to TRBJ2-7; 10 positions agree with TRBD1. This CDR3 contains 15 residues. V shed 2 bases, J shed 3 bases, and the junction held 4 bases outside the gene matches. Germline values: CDR1 MDHEN, CDR2 SYDVKM. The DNA of the CDR3 is TGTGCCAGCAGTTTAGGCCGGGACAGGGGCTACGAGCAGTACTTC. This sequence encodes CASSLGRDRGYEQYF. Filled out from reference TRBV28 and TRBJ2-7, the complete variable domain reads DVKVTQSSRYLVKRTGEKVFLECVQDMDHENMFWYRQDPGLGLRLIYFSYDVKMKEKGDIPEGYSVSREKKERFSLILESASTNQTSMYLCASSLGRDRGYEQYFGPGTRLTVT.

The chain links TRBV7-2 to TRBJ1-5; D is uncertain. Trimming removed 2 bases at V and 6 bases at J, with 14 bases between. This CDR3 has 15 amino acids. Germline V gene lookup returns CDR1 SGHTA and CDR2 FQGNSA. In DNA form, the CDR3 reads TGTGCCAGCAGCTTACGAGTCGACGGGTTTCAGCCCCAGCATTTT. Protein sequence: CASSLRVDGFQPQHF.

The rearrangement uses TRBV28 and TRBJ2-3; TRBD2 aligns across 11 bases. Per germline, CDR1 MDHEN and CDR2 SYDVKM. V lost 5 bases to trimming and J lost 2 bases; unmatched junction nucleotides: 6. The CDR3 totals 16 residues. The chain's CDR3 is CASSTRLAGTTDTQYF. CDR3 DNA sequence: TGTGCCAGCAGTACCCGACTAGCGGGGACCACAGATACGCAGTATTTT.

The chain links TRBV29-1 to TRBJ2-7; 7 bases match TRBD2. The CDR3 runs 14 residues. Germline-derived CDR1 and CDR2 are SQVTM and ANQGSEA. V dropped 6 bases and J dropped 4; count of bases not matched to a gene: 12. As DNA, the CDR3 is TGCAGCGTGCAACCGGGACTATCTCAATACGAGCAGTACTTC. Protein product: CSVQPGLSQYEQYF.

This chain uses TRBV10-2 with TRBJ1-1; TRBD1 matches 7 bases. Germline-derived CDR1 and CDR2 are WSHSY and SAAADI. The CDR3 spans 14 residues. The trim removed 8 bases at V and 8 bases at J, leaving 14 bases unmatched. The CDR3 DNA is TGCGCCAGCCGGTTTGAGGGGGCAGGCGTAGAAGCTTTCTTT. Its protein product is CASRFEGAGVEAFF.

The chain joins TRBV27 to TRBJ1-3; D remains unclear. Germline V CDR1 and CDR2: MNHEY, SMNVEV (reference sequence). V lost 0 bases, J lost 1 base, and 25 bases lay in between. The CDR3 sequence is 21 residues long. The CDR3 DNA follows: TGTGCCAGCAGTTTATCACCCTTGGGCACCTCCCCGCTTTTTTCTGGAAACACCATATATTTT. Amino acids: CASSLSPLGTSPLFSGNTIYF.